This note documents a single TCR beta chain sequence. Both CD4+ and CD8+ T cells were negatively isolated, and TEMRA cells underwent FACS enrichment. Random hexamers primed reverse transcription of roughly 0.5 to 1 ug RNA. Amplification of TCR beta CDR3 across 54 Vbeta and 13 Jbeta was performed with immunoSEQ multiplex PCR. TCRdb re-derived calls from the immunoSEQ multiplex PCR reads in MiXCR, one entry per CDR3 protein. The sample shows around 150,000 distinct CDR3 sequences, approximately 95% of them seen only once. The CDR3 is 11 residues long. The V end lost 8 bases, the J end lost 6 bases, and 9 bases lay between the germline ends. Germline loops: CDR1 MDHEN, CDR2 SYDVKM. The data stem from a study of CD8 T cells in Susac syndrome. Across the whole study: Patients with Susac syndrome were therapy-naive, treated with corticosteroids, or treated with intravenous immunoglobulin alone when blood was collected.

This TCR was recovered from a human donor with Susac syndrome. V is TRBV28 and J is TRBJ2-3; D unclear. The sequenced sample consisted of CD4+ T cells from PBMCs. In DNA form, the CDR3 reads TGTGCCAGCGGGTCGTGGGATACGCAGTATTTT. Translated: CASGSWDTQYF.